The sequence of this T cell receptor beta chain was determined in a study of T cell responses to AZD1222 COVID-19 vaccine. Study-level information: Researchers grouped second doses given at about 4 or about 12 weeks into one pool.

Here immunoSEQ multiplex PCR was the method, and the copy in TCRdb shows in-frame clones only, minus some. Of more than 70,000 clones in the sample, around nine tenths were seen once. Study-wide points: The donors showed a predominance of white British ancestry and of females, with possible underestimation of clonal diversity. Repertoire sampling happened only post peak T cell response. Nearly half of unique spike-specific TCRs reportedly avoided B.1.351 and B.1.1.7 mutated regions.

As concerns this clone: The antigen remains unidentified.

Sequencing used peripheral blood, obtained on day 0 of AZD1222 vaccination. The sequence derives from an adult in good health.

The CDR3 DNA follows: TGTGCCAGTAGTATTAGTCAGGGGAATCAGCCCCAGCATTTT. It yields the protein CASSISQGNQPQHF. The gene calls are TRBV19 and TRBJ1-5, with TRBD1 as a possible D gene (6 bases). CDR1 and CDR2 (germline): LNHDA, SQIVND (reference sequence). This CDR3 has 14 residues. The V end lost 3 bases, the J end lost 4 bases, and 10 bases lay between the germline ends.